This TCR beta chain stems from a study of cytomegalovirus exposure and HLA in healthy donors. Study observations and caveats: The authors enumerated around 150 TCR beta chains as linked to cytomegalovirus. Reported results showed that the classifier diagnosed cytomegalovirus status with high specificity and sensitivity. Three CMV-associated chains proved CMV antigen-specific in vitro.

Turning to this clone: The target antigen is unknown.

Clones were sequenced by immunoSEQ multiplex PCR, and TCRdb holds only the in-frame ones, with some missing. The repertoire has about 120,000 clones, 88% of them found once; the top ten carry around 6%. CDR1 and CDR2 from the germline V gene are SGHKS and YYEKEE (reference sequence). The CDR3 length is 13 residues. Trimming cost V 1 base and J 4 bases, with 5 bases left between them. The clonotype originates from a woman under 30 in good health and CMV-seropositive. What was sequenced was PBMCs. This chain joins TRBV5-5 and TRBJ2-2, with D unresolved. The CDR3 loop reads CASSLLSTGELFF. CDR3 sequence (DNA): TGTGCCAGCAGCTTGTTGAGCACCGGGGAGCTGTTTTTT.